This TCR beta chain was recorded in a study of T cells in Graves' hyperthyroidism and ophthalmopathy (dated by TCRdb to between 2018 and 2020). Background for the entire study: Peripheral blood was collected at initial diagnosis, before any treatment. A discovery cohort of roughly 96 patients, 43 with Graves' ophthalmopathy and approximately 55 with stable Graves' hyperthyroidism, was used to find distinguishing TCR V-J signatures. Prospective prediction of ophthalmopathy was tested in an independent validation cohort of 18 to 20 hyperthyroidism patients and approximately 17 patients who later progressed to ophthalmopathy. The approximately 90 discovery patients were divided at random into training and test sets in a 7:3 ratio. The study also compared thyroid tissue and blood T-cell repertoires from over 5 Graves' hyperthyroidism patients. Following sampling, methimazole starting at 30 mg daily was given to hyperthyroidism patients, and high-dose intravenous methylprednisolone was given to ophthalmopathy patients. The paper reports TCR Vbeta CDR3 sequencing of over 120 peripheral blood samples: fewer than 50 ophthalmopathy, fewer than 85 hyperthyroidism and around 17 progressor patients. Here is what the overall study found, with its caveats: Blood samples also contained most of the expanded thyroid clonotypes (frequency above 0.001), which suggests that blood repertoires may reflect thyroid immune responses. Ophthalmopathy was separated from stable hyperthyroidism by a 13 V-J signature model, with about 88% sensitivity and about 84% specificity obtained in cross-validation and 80%/75% obtained in testing. In validation, progression to ophthalmopathy was predicted by the model with nearly 71% sensitivity and around 76% specificity, a median of 6.5 months before onset. No statistical method was used to set the sample size in advance, and investigators knew the group allocation.

The CDR3 goes from the cysteine to the phenylalanine over 18 residues. Of the read, only the CDR3 DNA is kept; its 54 bases are in frame from base 1. According to the germline V gene (reference sequence), CDR1 reads LNHDA and CDR2 reads SQIVND. Here V drops 5 bases and J drops 5 bases, and the junction holds 13 bases not matched to any gene. Ophthalmopathy patients had moderately to severely active disease, with a Clinical Activity Score of 3 or more, a NOSPECS grade of 4 or more, and a disease duration of less than 3 months. Patients with uncontrolled infections, other autoimmune diseases, pregnancy or lactation were excluded. Diagnoses were based on clinical symptoms, serum thyroxine and TRAb, thyroid ultrasound and orbital computed tomography. PBMCs were isolated from about 10 ml of fresh peripheral blood by Ficoll-Paque density gradient centrifugation. Total RNA was extracted with Trizol reagent, and quality was checked on an Agilent 2100 Bioanalyzer.

In the case of this clonotype: What antigen it recognizes has not been identified. No much larger clonotype is one base removed from it; base qualities were not supplied.

The TCR beta CDR3 regions were amplified from RNA transcripts. A first-round RT-PCR of the TCR CDR3 used the HTBI primer set with the Qiagen OneStep RT-PCR kit. A second multiplex PCR round built the libraries, followed by size selection and purification. Sequencing of the libraries was done on an Illumina HiSeq2000 using paired-end 100 bp reads. In the authors' own workflow: SOAPnuke was used to process the raw data, with reads discarded if the reads contained adapters or uncalled bases, had a mean Phred below 15, or lacked an exact constant-primer or identifier match. High-quality paired reads were merged using COPE v1.2.5, and each unique nucleotide sequence was defined as a clonotype. MiTCR v1.1 was used to align the clonotypes against IMGT TRBV, TRBD and TRBJ reference segments. The analysis was restricted to V-J combinations with a frequency above 0.0001, which together covered 99% to 99.2% of the repertoires. A TCS score was defined as the ratio between F50 (clonal expansion) and ExV (chaos), using BLOSUM62-based TCRdist between CDR3 peptides within each V-J. Welch's t-statistics and random forest reduced roughly 530 V-J features to 10 to 15, which were used in a naive Bayes classifier (R e1071). The raw public reads went through TCRdb reprocessing: fastp at Q25, MiXCR clone calling, in-frame beta chains kept. Merged by CDR3 protein, the rows form single entries marked with the most common genes and DNA. The V and J calls reflect TCRdb's pipeline rather than the authors' work. The sample table records roughly 530,000 distinct CDR3 sequences; under 20% of these occur just once. The ten most abundant clones make up roughly a sixth of the sample.

The sequence was collected from a woman between 18 and 30 years old with Graves' ophthalmopathy. This receptor chain uses TRBV19 and TRBJ2-1, with 12 bases matching TRBD2. Sequencing was carried out using blood. The DNA sequence follows: TGTGCCAGTAGTTCCAGACCCCTAGCGGGAGGGAACCACAATGAGCAGTTCTTC. Its protein is CASSSRPLAGGNHNEQFF.